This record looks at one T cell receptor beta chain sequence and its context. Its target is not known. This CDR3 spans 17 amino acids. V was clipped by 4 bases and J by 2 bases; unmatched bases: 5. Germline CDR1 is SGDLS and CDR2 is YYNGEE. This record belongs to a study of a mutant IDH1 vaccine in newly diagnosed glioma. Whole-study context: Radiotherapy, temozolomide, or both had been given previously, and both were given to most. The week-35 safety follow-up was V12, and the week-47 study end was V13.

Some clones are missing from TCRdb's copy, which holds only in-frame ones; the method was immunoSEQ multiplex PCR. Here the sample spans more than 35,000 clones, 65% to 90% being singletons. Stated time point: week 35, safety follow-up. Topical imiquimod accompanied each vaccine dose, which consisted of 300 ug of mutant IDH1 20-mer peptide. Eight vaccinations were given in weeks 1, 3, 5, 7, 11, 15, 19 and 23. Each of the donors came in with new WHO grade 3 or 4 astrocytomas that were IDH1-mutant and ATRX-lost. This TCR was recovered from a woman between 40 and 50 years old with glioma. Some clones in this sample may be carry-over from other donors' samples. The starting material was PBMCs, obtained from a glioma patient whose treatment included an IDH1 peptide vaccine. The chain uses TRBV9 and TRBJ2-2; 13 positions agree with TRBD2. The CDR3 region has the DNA TGTGCCAGCAGCATACGGACTAGCGGGGGTAACACCGGGGAGCTGTTTTTT. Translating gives CASSIRTSGGNTGELFF.